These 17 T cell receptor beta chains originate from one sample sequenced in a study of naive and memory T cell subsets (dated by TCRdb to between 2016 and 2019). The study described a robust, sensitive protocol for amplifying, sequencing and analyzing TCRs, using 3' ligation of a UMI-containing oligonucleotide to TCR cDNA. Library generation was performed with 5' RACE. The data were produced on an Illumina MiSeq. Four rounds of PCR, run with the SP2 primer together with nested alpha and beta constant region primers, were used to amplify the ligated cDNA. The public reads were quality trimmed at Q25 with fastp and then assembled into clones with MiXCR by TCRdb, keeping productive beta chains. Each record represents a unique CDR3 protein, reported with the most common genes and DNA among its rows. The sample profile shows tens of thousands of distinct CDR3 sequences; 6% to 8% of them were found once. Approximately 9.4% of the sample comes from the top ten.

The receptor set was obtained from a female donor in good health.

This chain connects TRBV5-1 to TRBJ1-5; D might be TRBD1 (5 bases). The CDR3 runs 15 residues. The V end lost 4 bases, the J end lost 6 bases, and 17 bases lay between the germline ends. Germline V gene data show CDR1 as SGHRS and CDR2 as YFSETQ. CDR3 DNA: TGCGCCAGCAGCCCTGGGGGGGGGTATCCTCAGCCCCAGCATTTT. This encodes CASSPGGGYPQPQHF.

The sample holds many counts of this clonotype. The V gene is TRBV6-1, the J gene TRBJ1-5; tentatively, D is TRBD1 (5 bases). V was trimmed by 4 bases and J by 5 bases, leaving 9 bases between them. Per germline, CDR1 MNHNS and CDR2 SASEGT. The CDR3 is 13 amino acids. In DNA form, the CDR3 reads TGTGCCAGCAGTGGGGGGAGTTATCAGCCCCAGCATTTT. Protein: CASSGGSYQPQHF.

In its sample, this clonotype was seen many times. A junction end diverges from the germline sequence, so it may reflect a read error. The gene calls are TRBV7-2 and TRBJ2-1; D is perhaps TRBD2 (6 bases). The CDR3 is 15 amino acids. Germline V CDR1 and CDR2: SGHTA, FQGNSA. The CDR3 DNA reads TGTGCCAGCAGCACGCCCGGGACTGTCTACGATGAGCAGTTCTTC. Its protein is CASSTPGTVYDEQFF.

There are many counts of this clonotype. Here the CDR3 DNA reads TGTGCCAGCAGAAAAAAGGATACGCAGTATTTT. Amino acids: CASRKKDTQYF. The rearrangement joins TRBV12-3 or TRBV12-4 to TRBJ2-3, with D hard to call. Trimming stripped 6 bases from V and 6 bases from J, with 7 bases between. The CDR3 is 11 amino acids.

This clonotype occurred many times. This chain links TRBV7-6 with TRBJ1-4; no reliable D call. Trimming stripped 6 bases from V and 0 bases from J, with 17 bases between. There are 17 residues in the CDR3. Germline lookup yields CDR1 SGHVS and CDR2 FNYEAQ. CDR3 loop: CASSPGGRPATNEKLFF. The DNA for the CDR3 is TGTGCCAGCAGTCCCGGAGGGCGGCCGGCAACTAATGAAAAACTGTTTTTT.

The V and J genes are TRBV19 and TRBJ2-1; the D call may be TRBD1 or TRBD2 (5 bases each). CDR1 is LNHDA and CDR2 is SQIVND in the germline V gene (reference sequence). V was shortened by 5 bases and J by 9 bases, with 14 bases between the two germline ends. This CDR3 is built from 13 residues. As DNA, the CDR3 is TGTGCCAGTAGTGTCACGGGGACCCGTGAGCAGTTCTTC. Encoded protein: CASSVTGTREQFF.

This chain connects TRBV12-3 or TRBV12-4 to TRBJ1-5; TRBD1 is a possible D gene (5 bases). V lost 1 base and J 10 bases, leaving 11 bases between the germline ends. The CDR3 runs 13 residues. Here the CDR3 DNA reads TGTGCCAGCAGTTTAGTGGGGCCAGGCCCCCAGCATTTT. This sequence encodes CASSLVGPGPQHF.

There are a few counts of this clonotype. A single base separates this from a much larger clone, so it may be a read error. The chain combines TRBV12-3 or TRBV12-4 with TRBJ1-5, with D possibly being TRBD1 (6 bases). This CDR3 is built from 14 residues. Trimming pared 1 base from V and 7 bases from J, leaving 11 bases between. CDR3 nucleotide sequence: TGTGCCAGCAGTTTAGGGGGGGCAATCCAGCCCCAGCATTTT. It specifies CASSLGGAIQPQHF.

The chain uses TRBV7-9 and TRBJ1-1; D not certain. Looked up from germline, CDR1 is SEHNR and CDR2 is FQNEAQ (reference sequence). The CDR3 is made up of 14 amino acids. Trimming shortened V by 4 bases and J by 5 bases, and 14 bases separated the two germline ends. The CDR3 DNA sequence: TGTGCCAGCAGCTCCTTCTCCCGAGGGACTGAAGCTTTCTTT. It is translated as CASSSFSRGTEAFF.

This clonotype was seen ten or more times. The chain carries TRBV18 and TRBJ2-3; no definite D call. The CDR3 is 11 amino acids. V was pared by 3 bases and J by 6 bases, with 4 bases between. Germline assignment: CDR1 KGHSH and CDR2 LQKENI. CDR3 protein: CASSPPDTQYF. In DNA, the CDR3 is TGTGCCAGCTCACCCCCGGATACGCAGTATTTT.

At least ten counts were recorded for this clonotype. CDR3 residues: CASSSPPLGIDTQYF. The CDR3 nucleotides are TGTGCCAGCAGTTCACCTCCCCTCGGGATAGATACGCAGTATTTT. The genes are TRBV12-3 or TRBV12-4 and TRBJ2-3, with a weak D call TRBD2 (5 bases). The CDR3 length is 15 residues. Trimming left V 4 bases short and J 5 bases short, with 16 bases between.

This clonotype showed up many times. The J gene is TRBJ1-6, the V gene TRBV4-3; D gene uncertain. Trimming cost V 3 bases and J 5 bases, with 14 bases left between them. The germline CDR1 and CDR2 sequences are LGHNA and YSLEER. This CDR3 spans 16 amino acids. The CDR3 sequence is CASSQEISGNNSPLHF. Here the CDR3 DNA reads TGCGCCAGCAGCCAGGAAATCTCGGGAAATAATTCACCCCTCCACTTT.

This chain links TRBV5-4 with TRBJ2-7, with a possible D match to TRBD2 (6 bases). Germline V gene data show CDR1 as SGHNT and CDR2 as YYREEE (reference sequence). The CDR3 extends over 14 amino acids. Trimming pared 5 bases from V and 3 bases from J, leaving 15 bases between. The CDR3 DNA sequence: TGTGCCAGCAGAGAGATCCAGGGAGGCTACGAGCAGTACTTC. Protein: CASREIQGGYEQYF.

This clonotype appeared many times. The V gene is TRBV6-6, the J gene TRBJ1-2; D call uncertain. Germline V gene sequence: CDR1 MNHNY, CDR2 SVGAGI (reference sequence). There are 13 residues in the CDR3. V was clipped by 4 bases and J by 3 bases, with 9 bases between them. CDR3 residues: CASSLDGDYGYTF. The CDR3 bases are TGTGCCAGCAGTTTAGATGGGGACTATGGCTACACCTTC.

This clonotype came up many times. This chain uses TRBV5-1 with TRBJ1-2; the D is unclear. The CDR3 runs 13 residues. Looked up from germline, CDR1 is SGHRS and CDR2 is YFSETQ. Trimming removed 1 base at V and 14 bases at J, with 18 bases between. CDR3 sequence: CASSLWQDMATTF. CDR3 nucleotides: TGCGCCAGCAGCTTGTGGCAGGATATGGCTACAACCTTC.

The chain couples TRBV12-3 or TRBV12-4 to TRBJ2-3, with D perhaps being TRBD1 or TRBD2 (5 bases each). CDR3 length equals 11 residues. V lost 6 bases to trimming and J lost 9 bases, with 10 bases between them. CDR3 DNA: TGTGCCAGCAGCCGCGAGGGGACGCAGTATTTT. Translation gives CASSREGTQYF.

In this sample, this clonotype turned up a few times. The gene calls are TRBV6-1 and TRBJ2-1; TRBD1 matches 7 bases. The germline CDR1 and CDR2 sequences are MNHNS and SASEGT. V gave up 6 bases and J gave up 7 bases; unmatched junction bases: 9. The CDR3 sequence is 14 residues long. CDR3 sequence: CASSQRGTENEQFF. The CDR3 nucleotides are TGTGCCAGCAGCCAGAGAGGGACAGAAAATGAGCAGTTCTTC.